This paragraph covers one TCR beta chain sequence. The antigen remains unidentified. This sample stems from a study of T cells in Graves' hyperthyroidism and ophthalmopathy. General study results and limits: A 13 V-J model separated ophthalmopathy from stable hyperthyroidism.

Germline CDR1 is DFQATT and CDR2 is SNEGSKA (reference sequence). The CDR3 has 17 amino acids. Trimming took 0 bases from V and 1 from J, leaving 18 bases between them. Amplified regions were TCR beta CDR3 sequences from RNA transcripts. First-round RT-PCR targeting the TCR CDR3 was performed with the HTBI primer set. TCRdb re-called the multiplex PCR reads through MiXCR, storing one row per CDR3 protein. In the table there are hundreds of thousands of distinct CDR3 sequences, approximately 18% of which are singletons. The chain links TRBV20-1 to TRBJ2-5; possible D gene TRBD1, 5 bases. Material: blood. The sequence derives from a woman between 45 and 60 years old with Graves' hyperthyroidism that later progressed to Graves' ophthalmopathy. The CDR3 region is CSARDAFAGSTQETQYF. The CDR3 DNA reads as TGCAGTGCTAGAGATGCGTTTGCAGGGTCGACCCAAGAGACCCAGTACTTC.